This TCR beta chain was found in a study of beta chain features in type 1 diabetes. Study-level findings and limits: In the patient group, naive, central memory and Treg TCRB repertoires seemed more alike than in the healthy donor group.

Of note for this clone: Its antigen is unknown.

By way of CD45RO/CCR7/CD25/CD127/CD95/CD27, the CD4+ regulatory, stem cell-like memory, central memory and naive cells were sorted. Of the isolated RNA, all was reverse transcribed, and so the sequenced material was expressed TCRB transcripts. Average reads for naive, central memory and regulatory T cell samples were roughly 3.4 million. Sequencing used immunoSEQ multiplex PCR; TCRdb keeps in-frame clones, though not all of them. The sample lists about 59,000 clones, roughly 60% occurring once. Input material: Tregs from blood. This sequence was found in a woman between 18 and 29 years old in good health.

CDR3 DNA: TGTGCCAGCAGCTCGCCGGGACAGGGGGCCGGGGAGCTGTTTTTT. This translates into CASSSPGQGAGELFF. J is TRBJ2-2 and V is TRBV13; 11 bases fit TRBD1. The CDR3 is 15 amino acids. Germline-derived CDR1 and CDR2 are PRHDT and FYEKMQ (reference sequence). V shed 4 bases and J 6 bases; nucleotides not matched to a gene: 4.